A single sample is the source of the 20 T cell receptor beta chains below, sequenced in a study of EBV T-cell therapy then PD-1 blockade in nasopharyngeal carcinoma. This sample's treatment: AdE1-LMPpoly-expanded autologous EBV-specific T-cell therapy followed by anti-PD-1 nivolumab. The antigens of these receptors remain unknown. Profiling relied on immunoSEQ multiplex PCR, and the TCRdb table lists in-frame clones only, not all of them. The sample holds under 20,000 clones; roughly 80% are singletons and the top ten take roughly 30%. Sequencing was performed on CD8+ T cells from blood, taken at day 33 from a patient whose treatment included autologous EBV-specific T cells and nivolumab. Every receptor here comes from a man aged 35 to 55 with nasopharyngeal carcinoma.

The V and J genes are TRBV7-9 and TRBJ2-2; D is possibly TRBD2 (6 bases). The germline gives CDR1 SEHNR, CDR2 FQNEAQ (reference sequence). V gave up 2 bases and J gave up 5 bases, with 12 bases separating them. The CDR3 runs to 15 residues. CDR3 coding DNA: TGTGCCAGCAGCTTAACGGGGGACGGAACCGGGGAGCTGTTTTTT. Amino acids: CASSLTGDGTGELFF. Full variable domain (missing parts from reference TRBV7-9 and TRBJ2-2): DTGVSQNPRHKITKRGQNVTFRCDPISEHNRLYWYRQTLGQGPEFLTYFQNEAQLEKSRLLSDRFSAERPKGSFSTLEIQRTEQGDSAMYLCASSLTGDGTGELFFGEGSRLTVL.

The rearrangement links TRBV29-1 to TRBJ1-2; D perhaps matches TRBD1 (6 bases). This CDR3 spans 13 amino acids. CDR1 SQVTM and CDR2 ANQGSEA come from the germline V gene. Trimming removed 2 bases from V and 4 bases from J, with 11 bases in between. The CDR3 protein is CSVESGVGYGYTF. As DNA, the CDR3 is TGCAGCGTTGAATCAGGGGTAGGCTATGGCTACACCTTC.

The rearrangement uses TRBV15 and TRBJ1-1; 8 bases agree with TRBD1. The J segment lost 4 bases and the V segment lost 5 bases, leaving 9 bases of the junction unmatched. CDR1 is LNHNV and CDR2 is YYDKDF in the germline V gene (reference sequence). The CDR3 sequence is 15 residues long. The CDR3 spells CATSASTGVGTEAFF. The CDR3 DNA reads TGTGCCACCAGCGCCTCGACAGGGGTCGGCACTGAAGCTTTCTTT. Full variable domain (remainder filled in from reference TRBV15 and TRBJ1-1): DAMVIQNPRYQVTQFGKPVTLSCSQTLNHNVMYWYQQKSSQAPKLLFHYYDKDFNNEADTPDNFQSRRPNTSFCFLDIRSPGLGDTAMYLCATSASTGVGTEAFFGQGTRLTVV.

V usage is TRBV7-8 and J usage is TRBJ2-2, with 9 nucleotides matching TRBD1. CDR1 is SGHVS and CDR2 is FQNEAQ in the germline V gene. Losses at the gene ends were 3 bases for V and 6 bases for J; bases not matched to a gene: 5. This CDR3 is 15 amino acids long. CDR3 DNA sequence: TGTGCCAGCAGCTTGGCGACAGGGGGGGCCGGGGAGCTGTTTTTT. Protein sequence: CASSLATGGAGELFF.

This clone has more than one count but fewer than ten. In the same sample, other DNA sequences code for this CDR3. The chain uses TRBV29-1 and TRBJ2-7, with TRBD1 matching 10 bases. V shed 4 bases, J shed 4 bases, and the junction held 1 base outside the gene matches. Germline loops: CDR1 SQVTM, CDR2 ANQGSEA. The CDR3 totals 12 residues. The CDR3 bases are TGCAGCGTTGTGGGACAGGGGTACGAGCAGTACTTC. Its translation: CSVVGQGYEQYF.

The chain is built from TRBV4-2 and TRBJ2-1, with 10 bases lining up with TRBD1. The CDR3 covers 18 residues. V lost 0 bases to trimming and J lost 6 bases; unmatched junction nucleotides: 11. Looked up from germline, CDR1 is LGHNA and CDR2 is YNFKEQ. The CDR3 nucleotides read TGTGCCAGCAGCCAAGAGGGGCCCGGGACAGGGGCATCCAATGAGCAGTTCTTC. Amino acids: CASSQEGPGTGASNEQFF.

CDR3 nucleotides: TGTGCCAGTAGTACCGCTTACCGGGACAGAGTACGCCAAGAGACCCAGTACTTC. Its translation is CASSTAYRDRVRQETQYF. The rearrangement links TRBV19 to TRBJ2-5; 7 nucleotides agree with TRBD1. From germline, CDR1 is LNHDA and CDR2 SQIVND (reference sequence). This CDR3 contains 18 residues. J was trimmed by 1 base and V by 4 bases; bases with no gene match: 15.

This clone was counted a single time. The genes are TRBV6-5 and TRBJ2-1; perhaps TRBD1 as D (6 bases). V dropped 2 bases and J dropped 8 bases, with 19 bases sitting between them. This CDR3 is built from 16 residues. The V gene's germline CDR1 is MNHEY and CDR2 SVGAGI. The CDR3 region has the DNA TGTGCCAGCAGTTACATTGAGGCAGGGGCCGGGGATGAGCAGTTCTTC. Protein product: CASSYIEAGAGDEQFF.

This clone was seen a handful of times. The chain has TRBV28 and TRBJ1-5; D gene unclear. The CDR3 is 14 amino acids. V gave up 4 bases and J gave up 5 bases, with 12 bases separating them. Germline V gene lookup returns CDR1 MDHEN and CDR2 SYDVKM. CDR3 amino acids: CASSSVAGHQPQHF. The CDR3, as DNA: TGTGCCAGCAGTTCAGTCGCCGGCCATCAGCCCCAGCATTTT.

This chain links TRBV7-3 with TRBJ2-3; a weak D match, TRBD2 (6 bases). Germline values: CDR1 SGHTA, CDR2 FQGTGA. CDR3 length: 15 residues. V lost 1 base and J 2 bases, leaving 10 bases between the germline ends. CDR3 nucleotides: TGTGCCAGCAGCTTAATAGGAGGGGTCACAGATACGCAGTATTTT. Amino acid sequence: CASSLIGGVTDTQYF.

The chain combines TRBV7-6 with TRBJ2-7; D gene uncertain. Germline CDR1 reads SGHVS; CDR2 reads FNYEAQ. This CDR3 spans 13 amino acids. Between the trimmed V and J ends, which lost 1 base and 7 bases, there was a span of 11 bases. The CDR3 region is CASSLGTPSEQYF. DNA of the CDR3: TGTGCCAGCAGCTTAGGGACGCCGTCTGAGCAGTACTTC.

This chain links TRBV28 with TRBJ2-7; 7 nucleotides line up with TRBD1. CDR3 size: 14 residues. Trimming took 8 bases from V and 2 from J; bases not matched to a gene: 9. CDR1 MDHEN and CDR2 SYDVKM come from the germline V gene. Written as DNA, the CDR3 is TGTGCCAGCCAGACAGGGCTTGACGCCTACGAGCAGTACTTC. As protein: CASQTGLDAYEQYF.

This chain connects TRBV27 to TRBJ2-3; 7 bases are a match to TRBD1. Germline CDR1 and CDR2: MNHEY and SMNVEV (reference sequence). The CDR3 length is 16 residues. The ends lost 2 bases at V and 2 bases at J; junction bases unmatched: 7. The CDR3 sequence is CASSLRQGPVTDTQYF. CDR3 nucleotides: TGTGCCAGCAGTTTACGACAGGGTCCCGTCACAGATACGCAGTATTTT.

The genes are TRBV21-1 and TRBJ1-2; the D segment call TRBD1 is taken from the table without a DNA check. TRBV21-1 is listed as a pseudogene. This CDR3 comprises 18 residues. In DNA form, the CDR3 reads TGTGCCAGCAGCAAAGGTACTCGGCTCAGGGGGCGGTACTATGGCTACACCTTC. Protein sequence: CASSKGTRLRGRYYGYTF.

This clone has more than one count but fewer than ten. V is TRBV7-9 and J is TRBJ2-7; D gene ambiguous. This CDR3 is built from 12 residues. With 3 bases removed from V and 9 bases from J, the gap between germline ends came to 12 bases. Germline V gene data show CDR1 as SEHNR and CDR2 as FQNEAQ (reference sequence). CDR3 coding DNA: TGTGCCAGCAGCTTGGCCTATTTTGGGCAGTACTTC. Translated: CASSLAYFGQYF.

This clone was picked up one time. The chain joins TRBV27 to TRBJ2-1; D gene uncertain. Germline V gene data show CDR1 as MNHEY and CDR2 as SMNVEV (reference sequence). This CDR3 is 13 amino acids long. The ends were cut back, 5 bases at V and 2 bases at J, with 7 bases in the middle. CDR3 loop: CASSPLPYNEQFF. The CDR3 DNA is TGTGCCAGCAGTCCCCTCCCCTACAATGAGCAGTTCTTC.

J is TRBJ1-6 and V is TRBV9; a weak D match, TRBD1 (5 bases). V was clipped by 5 bases and J by 5 bases, with 14 bases between them. Germline V lookup: CDR1 SGDLS, CDR2 YYNGEE. CDR3 length equals 15 residues. CDR3 sequence (DNA): TGTGCCAGCAGTTCCGAGGGGTGGCATAATTCACCCCTCCACTTT. It yields the protein CASSSEGWHNSPLHF.

This chain joins TRBV27 and TRBJ2-7; D may match TRBD1 or TRBD2 (5 bases each). The V and J ends lost 6 bases and 2 bases respectively, with 11 bases between them. The CDR3 has 13 amino acids. Per germline, CDR1 MNHEY and CDR2 SMNVEV (reference sequence). CDR3 nucleotides: TGTGCCAGCAGCCAGGGACCGACCTACGAGCAGTACTTC. Translation gives CASSQGPTYEQYF.

This sequence joins TRBV12-5 and TRBJ2-1; TRBD2 matches at 9 bases. The length of the CDR3 is 15 residues. The V and J ends lost 1 base and 6 bases, in that order; junction bases with no gene match: 4. Germline lookup yields CDR1 LGHNT and CDR2 FRNRAP. The CDR3 nucleotides are TGTGCTAGTGGTTTGGGACTAGCGGCGATCAATGAGCAGTTCTTC. Encoded protein: CASGLGLAAINEQFF.

This clone showed up just a few times. The V gene is TRBV2, the J gene TRBJ1-2, with 10 nucleotides matching TRBD1. CDR1 SNHLY and CDR2 FYNNEI come from the germline V gene. Trimming removed 8 bases from V and 9 bases from J; junction bases left unmatched: 12. The CDR3 loop spans 14 amino acids. The CDR3 DNA reads TGTGCCAGCTGGTTACGGGACAGGGGTTCCCGCTACACCTTC. Translation: CASWLRDRGSRYTF.